Below are 2 T cell receptor beta chains sequenced from a single sample in a study of blood T cell repertoires in COVID-19. The repertoire was sequenced with immunoSEQ multiplex PCR; TCRdb's copy has only in-frame clones and lacks some. The repertoire holds 150,000 to 200,000 clones, with 60% to 80% as singletons. Sequenced sample: peripheral blood. Receptors originate from a woman between 65 and 79 years old with acute or convalescent COVID-19.

The chain employs TRBV3-1 (or the pseudogene TRBV3-2) and TRBJ2-7; 9 positions match TRBD1. After removal of 6 bases from V and 7 bases from J, the junction contained 13 bases not matched to a gene. The CDR3 consists of 15 residues. Germline values: CDR1 LGHDT, CDR2 YNNKEL (reference sequence). The CDR3 DNA sequence: TGTGCCAGCAGTTGGGGGGACAGGGCTCCTACGGAGCAGTACTTC. This sequence encodes CASSWGDRAPTEQYF.

The rearrangement uses TRBV6-5 and TRBJ1-3; no reliable D call. Germline V CDR1 and CDR2: MNHEY, SVGAGI. Trimming removed 0 bases at V and 5 bases at J, with 5 bases between. This CDR3 is built from 13 residues. CDR3 in amino acids: CASSYSQRNTIYF. In nucleotides, the CDR3 is TGTGCCAGCAGTTACTCCCAGAGAAACACCATATATTTT.